This TCR beta chain was identified during a study of human T cells and chemical hapten exposure. About the research overall: DPC at 0.01% went onto the upper back in patch tests, read at 6 days.

Unique molecular identifiers were affixed to discrete cDNA molecules within the library. TCRdb reprocessed the RACE reads with MiXCR, giving one entry per CDR3 protein. The table shows 80,000 to 100,000 distinct CDR3 sequences, with roughly a quarter occurring only once. A few counts support this clonotype. Its antigen is undetermined. As to time point: patch test 3, about 24 weeks after DPC sensitization. Treatment denoted: therapeutic diphenylcyclopropenone sensitization with weekly scalp DPC. Study-level results: Positive correlation was observed between PT1 expanded TCR counts and patch test score.

In germline, CDR1 is DFQATT, CDR2 SNEGSKA (reference sequence). The V and J ends lost 5 bases and 8 bases respectively, with 25 bases between them. CDR3 size: 16 residues. The chain joins TRBV20-1 to TRBJ2-1; the D call may be TRBD1 or TRBD2 (5 bases each). Sequencing used whole blood, obtained in connection with sensitization to the hapten diphenylcyclopropenone (DPC). The clonotype was recovered from a man between 35 and 55 years old with alopecia areata. Some clones in this sample may be carry-over from other donors' samples. The CDR3 region is CSAQLHPGSLGDEQFF. In nucleotides, the CDR3 is TGCAGTGCTCAACTACATCCGGGCTCCTTGGGGGATGAGCAGTTCTTC.